This is a list of T cell receptor beta chains from one sample in a study of T-cell reconstitution after alpha-beta-depleted transplantation in children. TCRdb called the PCR reads again in MiXCR, with one record for every CDR3 protein. The sample shows approximately 400,000 distinct CDR3 sequences, around 15% of them seen only once. Specimen: PBMCs, mostly from graft donor cells, collected 360 days after TCRalphabeta/CD19-depleted stem cell transplant. Source of these receptors: a boy less than two years old who had a stem cell transplant for Wiskott-Aldrich syndrome, so the T cells may come from the graft donor. Both conserved end residues are part of each CDR3. D genes are given only for firm matches. Clone size is shown for a subset of rows, as once, few, many or a class of expanded clone.

J gene,clone size,D gene,V gene,CDR3 protein,CDR3 DNA
TRBJ2-1,few,TRBD1,TRBV5-5,CASSLWVLRDRSYNEQFF,TGTGCCAGCAGCTTGTGGGTTCTACGGGACAGGTCTTACAATGAGCAGTTCTTC
TRBJ1-1,NA,NA,TRBV28,CASNGIMNTEAFF,TGTGCCAGCAACGGGATAATGAACACTGAAGCTTTCTTT
TRBJ2-7,NA,NA,TRBV5-1,CASSVGTRFYEQYF,TGCGCCAGCAGCGTCGGGACACGGTTCTACGAGCAGTACTTC
TRBJ2-7,NA,NA,TRBV7-2,CASSLKLGRQYF,TGTGCCAGCAGCTTAAAATTAGGCCGACAGTACTTC
TRBJ2-3,few,NA,TRBV7-9,CASSSDGSTDTQYF,TGTGCCAGCAGCTCGGACGGAAGCACAGATACGCAGTATTTT
TRBJ1-6,NA,TRBD1,TRBV6-1,CASSVTGANSPLHF,TGTGCCAGCAGTGTAACAGGGGCAAATTCACCCCTCCACTTT
TRBJ2-5,NA,NA,TRBV27,CASRIAETQYF,TGTGCCAGCAGGATTGCGGAGACCCAGTACTTC
TRBJ2-7,NA,TRBD2,TRBV7-9,CASSTVAGGSYEQYF,TGTGCCAGCAGCACAGTAGCGGGAGGGTCCTACGAGCAGTACTTC
TRBJ1-1,few,NA,TRBV18,CASSPDKKGTEAFF,TGTGCCAGCTCACCGGACAAAAAGGGGACTGAAGCTTTCTTT
TRBJ1-1,NA,NA,TRBV27,CASKSEGEAFF,TGTGCCAGCAAGTCGGAAGGGGAAGCTTTCTTT
TRBJ1-5,NA,TRBD1,TRBV3-1,CASSQALGTGGWPQHF,TGTGCCAGCAGCCAAGCTCTCGGGACAGGAGGGTGGCCCCAGCATTTT